One T cell receptor (beta chain) is described in this entry. Its antigen is unknown. The data stem from a study of regulatory dendritic cells for organ transplantation. The study's findings and limits: Memory CD8+ T cells were the most oligoclonal; naive cells were highly diverse.

Sequencing was performed with immunoSEQ multiplex PCR; in TCRdb, only in-frame clones are kept and a portion is missing. Of over 10,000 clones in the sample, around two thirds were seen once. Sorted T cells were CFSE-labeled and cultured four to five days with allogeneic regulatory or mature dendritic cells at 1:10. Germline V gene lookup returns CDR1 SGHRS and CDR2 YFSETQ. With 2 bases removed from V and 5 bases from J, the gap between germline ends came to 11 bases. The CDR3 is made up of 13 amino acids. The source of this sequence is a human donor in good health. V usage is TRBV5-1 and J usage is TRBJ2-7; TRBD1 might be the D (6 bases). The sample consisted of naive CD4+ T cells from blood cultured with regulatory dendritic cells. Described subset: CD45RA+ naive T cells. The chain's CDR3 is CASSFQGLNEQYF. In DNA, the CDR3 is TGCGCCAGCAGCTTCCAGGGGCTCAACGAGCAGTACTTC.